Given below is one T cell receptor beta chain in context. Its antigen is not identified. The PCR employed 60 Vbeta primers together with 13 Jbeta primers. This table comes from immunoSEQ multiplex PCR, and its TCRdb copy is limited to in-frame clones, with some not included. The sample consists of tens of thousands of clones, 63% of them appearing once. J was trimmed by 6 bases and V by 3 bases; bases with no gene match: 3. The CDR3 has 14 amino acids. Germline CDR1 SEHNR, CDR2 FQNEAQ (reference sequence). These data belong to a study of cytomegalovirus exposure and HLA in healthy donors. Study overall: Earlier findings included some 100 million unique TCR beta sequences obtained from 150 million to 200 million T cells. Researchers found that under 90% of around 400 genotyped donors fell within the Caucasian-associated ancestry cluster. Whole-study results and caveats: Researchers reported in a later analysis that a missense DCLRE1C variant was tied to TCR beta V- and J-gene trimming.

Sequenced input: PBMCs. The rearrangement links TRBV7-9 to TRBJ2-7, with 12 positions matching TRBD2. This clonotype was obtained from a woman aged 40-49 years in good health and CMV-seropositive. CDR3 in DNA: TGTGCCAGCAGCTTTGGACTAGCGGGACTCGAGCAGTACTTC. Encoded protein: CASSFGLAGLEQYF. Together with reference TRBV7-9 and TRBJ2-7, the CDR3 gives the full variable domain: DTGVSQNPRHKITKRGQNVTFRCDPISEHNRLYWYRQTLGQGPEFLTYFQNEAQLEKSRLLSDRFSAERPKGSFSTLEIQRTEQGDSAMYLCASSFGLAGLEQYFGPGTRLTVT.